This is a list of T cell receptor beta chains from one sample in a study of cytomegalovirus exposure and HLA in healthy donors. Data came from immunoSEQ multiplex PCR; TCRdb stores just in-frame clones and leaves some out. The data show over 150,000 clones, with about four fifths seen just once and about 2.6% held by the top ten. Input material: PBMCs. The receptor set was obtained from a man younger than 30 in good health and CMV-seronegative. Each CDR3 is given with its conserved first and last residue. A D gene is named only where the DNA matches it firmly. Only some rows state a clone size, as once, few, many or a class for expanded clones.

j_call clone_size v_call d_call cdr3_nt cdr3_aa
TRBJ1-1 . TRBV6-6 TRBD1 TGTGCCAGCAGTTACGGGTCCCGGACAGGGGATGAAGCTTTCTTT CASSYGSRTGDEAFF
TRBJ1-6 . TRBV7-8 . TGTGCCAGCAGCATCCTAGGGGGAGCGAATTCACCCCTCCACTTT CASSILGGANSPLHF
TRBJ1-2 few TRBV6-1 TRBD1 TGTGCCAGCAGTGCCCCGGACAGGGGGTTCTATGGCTACACCTTC CASSAPDRGFYGYTF
TRBJ1-4 . TRBV2 . TGTGCCAGCTGGGAGGGAGGGGGGGGGAATGAAAAACTGTTTTTT CASWEGGGGNEKLFF
TRBJ1-3 . TRBV5-6 . TGTGCCAGCAGCCTCCCGGGGGTCGGGCGGGGCCCTGGAAACACCATATATTTT CASSLPGVGRGPGNTIYF
TRBJ1-1 . TRBV11-2 TRBD1 TGTGCCAGCGGACAGGGGCTGGTCACTGAAGCTTTCTTT CASGQGLVTEAFF
TRBJ1-5 . TRBV6-6 . TGTACCAGCAGTCGTCGGGGGAAAGGATCCCAGCCCCAGCATTTT CTSSRRGKGSQPQHF
TRBJ2-3 . TRBV5-1 TRBD2 TGCGCCAGCAGCTGGATGGGACTAGACCTAAGGACAGATACGCAGTATTTT CASSWMGLDLRTDTQYF
TRBJ1-2 . TRBV7-2 . TGTGCCAGCAGCTTAGCCCACTCGGCAGGAGGGAATGGCTACACCTTC CASSLAHSAGGNGYTF
TRBJ1-1 few TRBV13 . TGTGCCAGCAGCCTAAGGGCTGGACAGAAGGCTTTCTTT CASSLRAGQKAFF
TRBJ1-4 . TRBV11-3 TRBD1 TGTGCCAGCAGCGCTGGAACAGGGGGCGGGAATGAAAAACTGTTTTTT CASSAGTGGGNEKLFF
TRBJ2-1 . TRBV27 TRBD2 TGTGCCAGCAGTCTGGGGAGCGGGGGGCCCCTCAATGAGCAGTTCTTC CASSLGSGGPLNEQFF
TRBJ2-2 . TRBV5-1 TRBD1 TGCGCCAGCAGCGATCAGGGGGCGGTTACCGGGGAGCTGTTTTTT CASSDQGAVTGELFF
TRBJ2-4 . TRBV19 . TGTGCCGGTAGCAGGGCGGGGGCCAAAAACAGTCAGTACTTC CAGSRAGAKNSQYF
TRBJ2-5 . TRBV7-9 TRBD1 TGTGCCAGCAGCTTGGACAGGCTAGGCCAAGAGACCCAGTACTTC CASSLDRLGQETQYF
TRBJ2-3 few TRBV28 TRBD1 TGTGCCAGCAGTCCCACAGACAGGGTGAGCACAGATACGCAGTATTTT CASSPTDRVSTDTQYF
TRBJ2-7 . TRBV7-9 TRBD2 TGTGCCAGCAGCCGAGCCGAGCGGGGGGTTCACGAGCAGTACTTC CASSRAERGVHEQYF